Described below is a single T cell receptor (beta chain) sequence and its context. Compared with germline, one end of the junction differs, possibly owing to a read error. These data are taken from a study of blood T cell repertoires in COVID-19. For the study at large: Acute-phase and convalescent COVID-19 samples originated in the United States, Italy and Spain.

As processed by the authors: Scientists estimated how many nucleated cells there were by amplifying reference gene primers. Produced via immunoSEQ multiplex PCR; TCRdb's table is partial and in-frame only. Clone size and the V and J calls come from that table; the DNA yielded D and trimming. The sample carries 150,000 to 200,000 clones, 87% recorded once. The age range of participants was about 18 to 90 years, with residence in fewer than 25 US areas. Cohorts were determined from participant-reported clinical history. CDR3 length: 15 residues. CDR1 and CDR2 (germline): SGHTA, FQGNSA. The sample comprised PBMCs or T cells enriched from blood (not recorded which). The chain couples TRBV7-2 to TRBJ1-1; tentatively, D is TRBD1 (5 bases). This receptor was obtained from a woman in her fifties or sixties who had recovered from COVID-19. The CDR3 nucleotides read TGTGCCAGCACCTTACAGGAGGGCCGGAACACTGAAGCTTTCTTT. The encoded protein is CASTLQEGRNTEAFF. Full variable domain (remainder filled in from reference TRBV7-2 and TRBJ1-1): GAGVSQSPSNKVTEKGKDVELRCDPISGHTALYWYRQSLGQGLEFLIYFQGNSAPDKSGLPSDRFSAERTGGSVSTLTIQRTQQEDSAVYLCASTLQEGRNTEAFFGQGTRLTVV.